This T cell receptor (beta chain) was sequenced in a study of blood T cell repertoires in COVID-19. Across the study: COVID-19 samples, acute and convalescent, were from the United States, Italy and Spain. T cells, B-cell-depleted T cells, or PBMCs provided the cDNA or gDNA that served as material.

Per the original data handling: Reference gene primer amplification gave nucleated cell count estimates. Generated by immunoSEQ multiplex PCR, the TCRdb table keeps only in-frame clones and is missing some. D and trimming were read from the DNA, whereas the V and J calls and clone size are those reported in that table. The sample includes 100,000 to 150,000 clones, roughly 84% of them seen just once. CDR1 and CDR2 from the germline V gene are MNHNS and SASEGT. The CDR3 consists of 13 residues. Trimming shortened V by 2 bases and J by 5 bases, and 8 bases separated the two germline ends. The sample taken for sequencing was peripheral blood. The V and J genes are TRBV6-1 and TRBJ2-3; unclear D gene. The TCR sequence derives from a woman older than 75 with acute or convalescent COVID-19. The CDR3 nucleotides are TGTGCCAGCAGTGAACCTTTTCGAGATACGCAGTATTTT. It is translated as CASSEPFRDTQYF.